These T cell receptor beta chains were read from a single sample in a study of neurological immune-mediated disorders. TCRdb independently ran MiXCR on the 5' RACE reads; one entry per CDR3 protein. The table records under 40,000 distinct CDR3 sequences, roughly 14% of them present only once. Sample: PBMCs. Every receptor here comes from a woman between 50 and 59 years old with HTLV-1-associated myelopathy (HAM/TSP). CDR3s include the opening cysteine and the closing phenylalanine or tryptophan. D genes are given only for firm matches. Clone size is stated in some rows and not others, as once, few, many or a class when expanded.

>many|TRBJ2-5|NA|TRBV5-6
CASSPFGVGAQYF
TGTGCCAGCAGCCCGTTCGGGGTGGGGGCCCAGTACTTC
>many|TRBJ2-3|NA|TRBV27
CASSFFFGDTQYF
TGTGCCAGCAGTTTCTTCTTTGGAGATACGCAGTATTTT
>many|TRBJ2-1|NA|TRBV20-1
CSGDGLSYNEQFF
TGCAGTGGGGACGGCTTATCCTACAATGAGCAGTTCTTC
>many|TRBJ1-5|NA|TRBV20-1
CSARRGRRSYSNQPQHF
TGCAGTGCTAGACGCGGGAGGAGGTCCTATAGCAATCAGCCCCAGCATTTT
>many|TRBJ2-5|NA|TRBV7-2
CASSPQAGAETQYF
TGTGCCAGCAGCCCACAGGCGGGTGCGGAGACCCAGTACTTC
>many|TRBJ2-4|NA|TRBV18
CASSPVSPSSGKNIQYF
TGTGCCAGCTCACCAGTGAGCCCAAGTTCGGGCAAAAACATTCAGTACTTC
>many|TRBJ1-2|NA|TRBV7-9
CASSLAPEQSSYGYTF
TGTGCCAGCAGCTTAGCGCCGGAGCAATCAAGCTATGGCTACACCTTC
>many|TRBJ2-3|TRBD1|TRBV27
CASSGQGTDTQYF
TGTGCCAGCAGTGGACAGGGCACAGATACGCAGTATTTT
>many|TRBJ1-1|NA|TRBV20-1
CSASPPPGQNTEAFF
TGCAGTGCTAGCCCTCCTCCGGGACAGAACACTGAAGCTTTCTTT
>few|TRBJ2-2|TRBD2|TRBV28
CASSPRGIGGGNTGELFF
TGTGCCAGCAGTCCCCGCGGGATCGGGGGGGGTAACACCGGGGAGCTGTTTTTT
>many|TRBJ2-7|NA|TRBV14
CASSYLGSYEQYF
TGTGCCAGCAGCTACCTTGGATCTTACGAGCAGTACTTC
>many|TRBJ2-3|NA|TRBV7-2
CASSSGPSTDTQYF
TGTGCCAGCAGCTCGGGCCCTAGCACAGATACGCAGTATTTT
>NA|TRBJ1-2|NA|TRBV10-3
CAISEGTNYGYTF
TGTGCCATCAGTGAAGGTACTAACTATGGCTACACCTTC
>many|TRBJ2-5|NA|TRBV7-2
CASSPREETQYF
TGTGCCAGCAGCCCCAGGGAGGAGACCCAGTACTTC
>many|TRBJ1-2|NA|TRBV20-1
CSASAGDYGYTF
TGCAGTGCTAGTGCGGGGGACTATGGCTACACCTTC
>many|TRBJ2-2|NA|TRBV27
CASNSVGGELFF
TGTGCCAGCAATTCGGTTGGGGGGGAGCTGTTTTTT
>many|TRBJ1-1|TRBD1|TRBV18
CASSPPNRGRDTEAFF
TGTGCCAGCTCACCACCGAACAGGGGGAGAGATACTGAAGCTTTCTTT
>many|TRBJ2-3|NA|TRBV20-1
CSASGAGSTDTQYF
TGCAGTGCCAGCGGTGCGGGGAGCACAGATACGCAGTATTTT
>many|TRBJ2-5|TRBD2|TRBV20-1
CSASGGGGETQYF
TGCAGTGCTAGCGGGGGGGGTGGAGAGACCCAGTACTTC
>many|TRBJ2-3|NA|TRBV5-1
CASSYLADTQYF
TGCGCCAGCAGCTACTTAGCAGATACGCAGTATTTT
>many|TRBJ2-2|NA|TRBV7-8
CASTSSTGELFF
TGTGCCTCTACTAGCTCCACCGGGGAGCTGTTTTTT
>many|TRBJ1-5|NA|TRBV20-1
CSARESGGGQPQHF
TGCAGTGCTAGAGAATCTGGGGGCGGTCAGCCCCAGCATTTT
>many|TRBJ1-4|NA|TRBV6-5
CASRGSTNEKLFF
TGTGCCAGCAGGGGGTCAACTAATGAAAAACTGTTTTTT
>many|TRBJ2-7|NA|TRBV5-1
CASSLDGSRRNEQYF
TGCGCCAGCAGCTTGGATGGCTCCCGGCGGAACGAGCAGTACTTC
>many|TRBJ2-5|TRBD1|TRBV5-1
CASSRTGSQETQYF
TGCGCCAGCAGCCGGACAGGATCACAAGAGACCCAGTACTTC
>many|TRBJ2-7|NA|TRBV5-1
CASSLAPQTGTYEQYF
TGCGCCAGCAGCTTGGCCCCGCAAACAGGGACTTACGAGCAGTACTTC
>many|TRBJ1-3|NA|TRBV28
CASSLLRTAGNTIYF
TGTGCCAGCAGTTTGCTACGGACAGCTGGAAACACCATATATTTT
>many|TRBJ2-1|NA|TRBV4-1
CASSQVDLGFSYNEQFF
TGCGCCAGCAGCCAAGTAGATTTGGGGTTCTCCTACAATGAGCAGTTCTTC
>once|TRBJ2-5|NA|TRBV6-6
CASGPPETQYF
TGTGCCAGCGGGCCCCCGGAGACCCAGTACTTC
>many|TRBJ2-7|NA|TRBV6-5
CASSQAVVYEQYF
TGTGCCAGCAGTCAAGCGGTAGTCTACGAGCAGTACTTC
>many|TRBJ1-1|NA|TRBV15
CATSREQGTEAFF
TGTGCCACCAGCAGAGAACAGGGAACAGAAGCTTTCTTT
>NA|TRBJ1-2|TRBD1|TRBV5-1
CASSSPGQGSYGYTF
TGCGCCAGCAGCTCTCCGGGACAGGGGTCTTATGGCTACACCTTC
>many|TRBJ2-6|TRBD1|TRBV7-3
CASSFTGGSTSGANVLTF
TGTGCCAGCAGCTTTACAGGGGGCTCCACCTCTGGGGCCAACGTCCTGACTTTC
>NA|TRBJ2-2|NA|TRBV4-1
CAISHNREGMDTGELFF
TGCGCGATCAGCCACAACAGGGAAGGGATGGACACCGGGGAGCTGTTTTTT
>many|TRBJ1-2|NA|TRBV4-1
CASSPLLGGYTF
TGCGCCAGCAGCCCGTTACTAGGGGGCTACACCTTC
>many|TRBJ2-2|NA|TRBV10-3
CAISPGPMTGELFF
TGTGCCATCAGCCCGGGACCAATGACCGGGGAGCTGTTTTTT
>many|TRBJ2-7|TRBD1|TRBV27
CASSSQDRTSYEQYF
TGTGCCAGCAGTTCCCAGGACAGGACCAGCTACGAGCAGTACTTC
>many|TRBJ2-5|NA|TRBV20-1
CSARDPGGGGGTQYF
TGCAGTGCTAGAGACCCCGGGGGCGGGGGTGGGACCCAGTACTTC
>many|TRBJ2-1|NA|TRBV10-3
CAITPTLYNEQFF
TGTGCCATCACCCCAACCCTATACAATGAGCAGTTCTTC
>many|TRBJ1-6|TRBD1|TRBV5-1
CASSWTGGTNNSPLHF
TGCGCCAGCAGCTGGACAGGGGGCACGAATAATTCACCCCTCCACTTT
>many|TRBJ1-1|TRBD1|TRBV10-3
CAIWPGGNTEAFF
TGTGCCATCTGGCCAGGGGGAAACACTGAAGCTTTCTTT
>many|TRBJ2-7|NA|TRBV5-6
CASSLAAYYEQYF
TGTGCCAGCAGCTTGGCCGCTTACTACGAGCAGTACTTC
>many|TRBJ1-2|NA|TRBV6-1
CASSYRRGLINYGYTF
TGTGCCAGCAGTTACAGACGGGGACTGATCAACTATGGCTACACCTTC
>many|TRBJ2-7|NA|TRBV25-1
CASSESYPGKPYEQYF
TGTGCCAGCAGTGAATCTTATCCAGGTAAACCCTACGAGCAGTACTTC
>many|TRBJ1-2|NA|TRBV4-2
CASSQASGTGVYGYTF
TGTGCCAGCAGCCAAGCTTCAGGGACGGGGGTCTATGGCTACACCTTC
>many|TRBJ1-2|TRBD1|TRBV6-5
CASSTRTGGNYGYTF
TGTGCCAGCAGTACCCGGACAGGGGGCAACTATGGCTACACCTTC
>NA|TRBJ2-5|NA|TRBV30
CAWTRTGPTQYF
TGTGCCTGGACCAGAACCGGGCCAACCCAGTACTTC